The clone carrying this TCR beta chain appeared once. Its antigen remains unidentified. The data belong to a study of OX40 agonist ivuxolimab in advanced cancers. On the study more broadly: The dose-escalation group included hepatocellular carcinoma, melanoma, renal cell carcinoma and head and neck cancer. Study conclusions and caveats: The authors also found low normalized T-cell clonal expansion in some nonresponders. Relative to CD4+ cells, CD8+ T cells on average had more expanded clones. Some of the lowest clonal expansion was seen in partial responders at 0.1-3.0 mg/kg.

CDR3 length equals 16 residues. J lost 1 base, V lost 4 bases, and 6 bases had no gene match. CDR1 is MGHRA, CDR2 YSYEKL, per germline. Profiled with immunoSEQ multiplex PCR; TCRdb holds only in-frame clones, not every one. Counted here are 100,000 or so clones, 94% occurring once; the ten biggest clones make up around 0.17%. The clonotype comes from an adult with an advanced solid tumor such as melanoma, head and neck, liver or kidney cancer. The gene calls are TRBV4-1 and TRBJ2-3; 9 bases are a match to TRBD2. This specimen was CD4+ or CD8+ T cells sorted from blood, taken in a trial of the OX40 agonist ivuxolimab. The CDR3 loop reads CASSLIAGAGTDTQYF. The CDR3 DNA reads TGCGCCAGCAGCCTCATAGCGGGAGCGGGCACAGATACGCAGTATTTT.